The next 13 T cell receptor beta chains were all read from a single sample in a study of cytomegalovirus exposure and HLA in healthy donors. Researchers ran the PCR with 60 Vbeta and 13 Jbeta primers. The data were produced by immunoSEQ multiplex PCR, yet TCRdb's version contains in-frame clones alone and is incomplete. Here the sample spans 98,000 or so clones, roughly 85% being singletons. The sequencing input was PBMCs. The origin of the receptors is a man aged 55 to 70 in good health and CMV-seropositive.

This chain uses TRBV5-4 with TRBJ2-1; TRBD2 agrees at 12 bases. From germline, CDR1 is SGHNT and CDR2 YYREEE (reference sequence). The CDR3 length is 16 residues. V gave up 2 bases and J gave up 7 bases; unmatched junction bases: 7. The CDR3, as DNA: TGTGCCAGCAGCTTTCGACTAGCGGGGGCCACGAATGAGCAGTTCTTC. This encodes CASSFRLAGATNEQFF.

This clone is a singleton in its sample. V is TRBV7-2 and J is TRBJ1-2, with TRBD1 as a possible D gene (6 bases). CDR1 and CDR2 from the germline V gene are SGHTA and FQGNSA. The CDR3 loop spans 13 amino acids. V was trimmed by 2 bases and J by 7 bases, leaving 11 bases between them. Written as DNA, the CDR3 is TGTGCCAGCAGCTTAAGGGGGATTGGTGGCTACACCTTC. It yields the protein CASSLRGIGGYTF.

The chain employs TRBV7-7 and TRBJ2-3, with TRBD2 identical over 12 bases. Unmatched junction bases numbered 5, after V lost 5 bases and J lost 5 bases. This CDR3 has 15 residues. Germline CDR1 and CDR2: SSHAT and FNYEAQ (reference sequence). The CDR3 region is CASSRTSGVGDTQYF. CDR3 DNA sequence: TGTGCCAGCAGCAGGACTAGCGGGGTTGGAGATACGCAGTATTTT.

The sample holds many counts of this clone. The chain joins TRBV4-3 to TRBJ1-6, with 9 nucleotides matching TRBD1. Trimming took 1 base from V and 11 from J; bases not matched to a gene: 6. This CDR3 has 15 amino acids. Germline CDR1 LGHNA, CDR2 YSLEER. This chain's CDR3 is CASSQVGTGSAPLHF. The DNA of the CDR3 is TGCGCCAGCAGCCAAGTGGGGACAGGGTCGGCACCCCTCCACTTT.

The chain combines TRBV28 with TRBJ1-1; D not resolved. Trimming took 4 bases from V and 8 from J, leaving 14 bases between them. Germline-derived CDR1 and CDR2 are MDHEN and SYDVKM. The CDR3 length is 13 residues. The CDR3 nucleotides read TGTGCCAGCAGTTGGGGAGGGAGGCCAGAAGCTTTCTTT. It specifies CASSWGGRPEAFF.

In nucleotides, the CDR3 is TGTGCCAGCTCACGGGGGGAATCATTGTACCAAGAGACCCAGTACTTC. It codes for CASSRGESLYQETQYF. The chain couples TRBV18 to TRBJ2-5, with a weak D call TRBD2 (6 bases). Germline values: CDR1 KGHSH, CDR2 LQKENI. V shed 4 bases and J shed 0 bases, with 15 bases lying between them. The CDR3 is 16 amino acids. The complete variable domain, with remaining parts taken from reference TRBV18 and TRBJ2-5, reads NAGVMQNPRHLVRRRGQEARLRCSPMKGHSHVYWYRQLPEEGLKFMVYLQKENIIDESGMPKERFSAEFPKEGPSILRIQQVVRGDSAAYFCASSRGESLYQETQYFGPGTRLLVL.

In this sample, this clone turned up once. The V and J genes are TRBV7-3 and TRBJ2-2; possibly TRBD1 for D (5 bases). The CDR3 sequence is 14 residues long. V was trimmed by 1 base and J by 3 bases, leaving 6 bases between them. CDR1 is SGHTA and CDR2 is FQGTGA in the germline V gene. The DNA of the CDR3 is TGTGCCAGCAGCTTAATAGGGGACACCGGGGAGCTGTTTTTT. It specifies CASSLIGDTGELFF. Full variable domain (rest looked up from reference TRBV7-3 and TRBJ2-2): GAGVSQTPSNKVTEKGKYVELRCDPISGHTALYWYRQSLGQGPEFLIYFQGTGAADDSGLPNDRFFAVRPEGSVSTLKIQRTERGDSAVYLCASSLIGDTGELFFGEGSRLTVL.

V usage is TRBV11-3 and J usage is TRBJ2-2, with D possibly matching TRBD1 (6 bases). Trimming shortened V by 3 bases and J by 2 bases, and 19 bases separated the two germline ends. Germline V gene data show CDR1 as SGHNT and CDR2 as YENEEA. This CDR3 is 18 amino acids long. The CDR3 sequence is CASSFIGAGEGNTGELFF. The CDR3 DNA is TGTGCCAGCAGCTTTATTGGGGCAGGGGAAGGTAACACCGGGGAGCTGTTTTTT. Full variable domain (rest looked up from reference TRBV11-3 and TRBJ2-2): EAGVVQSPRYKIIEKKQPVAFWCNPISGHNTLYWYLQNLGQGPELLIRYENEEAVDDSQLPKDRFSAERLKGVDSTLKIQPAELGDSAVYLCASSFIGAGEGNTGELFFGEGSRLTVL.

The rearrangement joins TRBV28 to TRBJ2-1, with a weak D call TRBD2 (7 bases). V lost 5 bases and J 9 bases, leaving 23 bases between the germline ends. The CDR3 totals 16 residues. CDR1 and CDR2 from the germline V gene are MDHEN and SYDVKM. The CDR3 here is CASSPLFRGAGVEQFF. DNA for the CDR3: TGTGCCAGCAGTCCGCTTTTCCGGGGGGCGGGGGTTGAGCAGTTCTTC.

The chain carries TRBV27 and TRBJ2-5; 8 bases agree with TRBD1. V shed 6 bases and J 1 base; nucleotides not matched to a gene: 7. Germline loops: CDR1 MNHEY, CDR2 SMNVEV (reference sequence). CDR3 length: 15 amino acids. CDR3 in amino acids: CASSRTGIGQETQYF. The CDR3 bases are TGTGCCAGCAGCCGGACAGGGATTGGCCAAGAGACCCAGTACTTC.

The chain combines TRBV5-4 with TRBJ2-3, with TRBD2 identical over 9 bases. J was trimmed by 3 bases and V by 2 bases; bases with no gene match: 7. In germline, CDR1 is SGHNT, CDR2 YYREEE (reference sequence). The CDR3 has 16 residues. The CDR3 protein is CASSLFSGGGTDTQYF. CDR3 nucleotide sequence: TGTGCCAGCAGCTTATTTAGCGGGGGTGGTACAGATACGCAGTATTTT.

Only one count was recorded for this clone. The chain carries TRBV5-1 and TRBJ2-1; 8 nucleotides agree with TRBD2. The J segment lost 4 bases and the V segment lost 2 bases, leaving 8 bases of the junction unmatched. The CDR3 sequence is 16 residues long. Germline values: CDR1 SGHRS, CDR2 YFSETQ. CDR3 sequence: CASSFPAGVGYNEQFF. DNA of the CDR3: TGCGCCAGCAGCTTCCCAGCGGGGGTCGGTTACAATGAGCAGTTCTTC.

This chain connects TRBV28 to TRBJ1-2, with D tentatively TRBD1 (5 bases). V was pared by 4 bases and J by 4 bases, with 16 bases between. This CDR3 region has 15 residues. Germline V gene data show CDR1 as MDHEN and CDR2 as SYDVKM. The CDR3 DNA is TGTGCCAGCAGTTGGAGTATAGGACATGTCTATGGCTACACCTTC. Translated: CASSWSIGHVYGYTF.